The sequence of this T cell receptor beta chain was determined in a study of blood T cell repertoires in COVID-19. Across the study: The United States, Italy and Spain were the sources of the acute and convalescent COVID-19 samples. Nucleic acid was either cDNA or gDNA, and it came from T cells, B-cell-depleted T cells, or PBMCs.

This clone was detected only a few times. Study processing details: By means of reference gene primer amplification, nucleated cell counts were estimated. The protocol was immunoSEQ multiplex PCR, while the TCRdb copy is restricted to in-frame clones and leaves out a portion. The V and J calls and clone size are taken from that table; D and trimming were inferred from the DNA. The sample contains some 64,000 clones, under 80% of which appear only once. This CDR3 has 14 residues. Trimming took 5 bases from V and 2 from J; bases not matched to a gene: 5. Germline V CDR1 and CDR2: SGHTA, FQGNSA. The material sequenced was peripheral blood. The V call is TRBV7-2, the J call TRBJ2-5, with 7 bases matching TRBD1. This sequence originates from a human donor in a cohort sampled during active COVID-19. CDR3 coding DNA: TGTGCCAGCAGCGCACAGGGGAATCAAGAGACCCAGTACTTC. This translates into CASSAQGNQETQYF.